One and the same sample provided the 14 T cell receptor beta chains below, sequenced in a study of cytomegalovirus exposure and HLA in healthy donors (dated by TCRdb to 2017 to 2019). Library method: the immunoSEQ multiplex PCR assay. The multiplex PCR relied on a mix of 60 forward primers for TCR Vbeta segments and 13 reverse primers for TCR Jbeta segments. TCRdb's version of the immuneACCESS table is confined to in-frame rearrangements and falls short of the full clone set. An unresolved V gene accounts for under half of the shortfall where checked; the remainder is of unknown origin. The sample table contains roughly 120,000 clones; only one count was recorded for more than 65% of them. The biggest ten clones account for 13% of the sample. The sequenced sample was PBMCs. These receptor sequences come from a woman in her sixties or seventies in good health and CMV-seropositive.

For the CDR3, the DNA is TGTGCCAGTAGTGGAGGGACAGGGGGCTCGGTTGAAAAACTGTTTTTT. It translates to CASSGGTGGSVEKLFF. The gene calls are TRBV19 and TRBJ1-4; TRBD1 matches at 12 bases. Germline V gene sequence: CDR1 LNHDA, CDR2 SQIVND (reference sequence). Trimming took 5 bases from V and 7 from J; bases not matched to a gene: 8. The length of the CDR3 is 16 residues.

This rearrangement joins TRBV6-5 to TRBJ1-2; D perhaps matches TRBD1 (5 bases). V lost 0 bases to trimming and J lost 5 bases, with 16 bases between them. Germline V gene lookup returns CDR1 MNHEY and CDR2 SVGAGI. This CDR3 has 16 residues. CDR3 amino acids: CASSYSSWGAGYGYTF. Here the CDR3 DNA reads TGTGCCAGCAGTTACTCGTCATGGGGCGCCGGGTATGGCTACACCTTC.

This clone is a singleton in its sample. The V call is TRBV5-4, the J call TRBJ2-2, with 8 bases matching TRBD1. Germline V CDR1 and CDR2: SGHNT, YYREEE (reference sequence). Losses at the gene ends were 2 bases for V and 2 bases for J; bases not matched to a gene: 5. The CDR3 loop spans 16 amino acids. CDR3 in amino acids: CASSLNRGTNTGELFF. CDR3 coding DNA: TGTGCCAGCAGCTTAAACAGGGGGACTAACACCGGGGAGCTGTTTTTT.

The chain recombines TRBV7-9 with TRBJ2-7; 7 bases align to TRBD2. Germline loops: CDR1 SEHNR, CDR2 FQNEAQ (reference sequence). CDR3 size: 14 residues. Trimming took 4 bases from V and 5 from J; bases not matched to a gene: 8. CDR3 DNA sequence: TGTGCCAGCAGCTACGGACTAGTTACCCACGAGCAGTACTTC. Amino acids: CASSYGLVTHEQYF.

CDR3: CASSPGGMLGTDTQYF. CDR3 in DNA: TGTGCCAGCAGCCCCGGAGGGATGTTGGGCACAGATACGCAGTATTTT. The J gene is TRBJ2-3, the V gene TRBV9; possibly TRBD2 for D (6 bases). V was clipped by 4 bases and J by 1 base, with 16 bases between them. This CDR3 contains 16 residues. In germline, CDR1 is SGDLS, CDR2 YYNGEE.

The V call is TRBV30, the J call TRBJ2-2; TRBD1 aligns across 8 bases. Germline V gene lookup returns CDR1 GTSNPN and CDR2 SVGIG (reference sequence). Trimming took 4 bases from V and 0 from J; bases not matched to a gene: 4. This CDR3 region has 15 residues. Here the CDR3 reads CAWKRDRTNTGELFF. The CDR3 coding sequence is TGTGCCTGGAAAAGGGACAGGACGAACACCGGGGAGCTGTTTTTT.

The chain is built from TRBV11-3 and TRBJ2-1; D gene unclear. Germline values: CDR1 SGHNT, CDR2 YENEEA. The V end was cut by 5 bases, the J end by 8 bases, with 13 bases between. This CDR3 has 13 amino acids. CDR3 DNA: TGTGCCAGCAGCCCTCGAACGAGCCATGAGCAGTTCTTC. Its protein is CASSPRTSHEQFF.

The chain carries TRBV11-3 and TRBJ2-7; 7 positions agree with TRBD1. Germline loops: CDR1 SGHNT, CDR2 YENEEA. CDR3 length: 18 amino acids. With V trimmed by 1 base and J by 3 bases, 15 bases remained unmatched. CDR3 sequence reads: CASSLVDYQGVRFYEQYF. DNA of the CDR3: TGTGCCAGCAGCTTAGTAGACTACCAGGGGGTTCGTTTCTACGAGCAGTACTTC.

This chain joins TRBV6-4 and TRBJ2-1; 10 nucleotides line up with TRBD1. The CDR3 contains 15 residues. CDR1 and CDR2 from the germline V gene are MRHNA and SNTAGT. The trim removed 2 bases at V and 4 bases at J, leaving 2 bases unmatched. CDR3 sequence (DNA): TGTGCCAGCAGTGACGGGACAGGGGATTACAATGAGCAGTTCTTC. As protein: CASSDGTGDYNEQFF.

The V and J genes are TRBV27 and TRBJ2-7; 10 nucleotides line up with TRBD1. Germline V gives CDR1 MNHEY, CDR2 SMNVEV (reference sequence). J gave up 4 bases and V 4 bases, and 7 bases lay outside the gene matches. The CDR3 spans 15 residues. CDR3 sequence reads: CASSSGTGEIYEQYF. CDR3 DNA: TGTGCCAGCAGTTCGGGGACAGGGGAGATATACGAGCAGTACTTC.

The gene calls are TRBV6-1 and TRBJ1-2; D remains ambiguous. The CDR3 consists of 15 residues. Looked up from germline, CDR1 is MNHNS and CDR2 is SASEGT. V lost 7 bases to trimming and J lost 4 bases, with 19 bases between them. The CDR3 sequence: CASIPLAGEGYGYTF. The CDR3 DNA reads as TGTGCCAGCATCCCCCTGGCTGGGGAGGGCTATGGCTACACCTTC.

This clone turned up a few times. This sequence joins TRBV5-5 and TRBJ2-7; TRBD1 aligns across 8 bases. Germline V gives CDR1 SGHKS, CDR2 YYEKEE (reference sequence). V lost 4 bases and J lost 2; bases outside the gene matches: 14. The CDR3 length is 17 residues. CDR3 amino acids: CASSRDRGDGGAYEQYF. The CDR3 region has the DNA TGTGCCAGCAGCCGTGACAGGGGTGACGGGGGAGCCTACGAGCAGTACTTC. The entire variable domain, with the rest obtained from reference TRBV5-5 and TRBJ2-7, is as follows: DAGVTQSPTHLIKTRGQQVTLRCSPISGHKSVSWYQQVLGQGPQFIFQYYEKEERGRGNFPDRFSARQFPNYSSELNVNALLLGDSALYLCASSRDRGDGGAYEQYFGPGTRLTVT.

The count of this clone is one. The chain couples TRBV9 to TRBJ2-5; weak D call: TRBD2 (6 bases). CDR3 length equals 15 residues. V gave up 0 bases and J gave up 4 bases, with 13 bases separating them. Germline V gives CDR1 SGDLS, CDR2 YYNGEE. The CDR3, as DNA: TGTGCCAGCAGCGTAGCTACGGGGGTTCGAGAGACCCAGTACTTC. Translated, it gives CASSVATGVRETQYF.

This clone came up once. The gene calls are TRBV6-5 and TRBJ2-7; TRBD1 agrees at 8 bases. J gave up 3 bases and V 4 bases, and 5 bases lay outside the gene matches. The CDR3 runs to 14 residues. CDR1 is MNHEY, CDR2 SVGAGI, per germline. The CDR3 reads CASSFGTGNYEQYF. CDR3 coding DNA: TGTGCCAGCAGTTTTGGGACAGGTAACTACGAGCAGTACTTC.